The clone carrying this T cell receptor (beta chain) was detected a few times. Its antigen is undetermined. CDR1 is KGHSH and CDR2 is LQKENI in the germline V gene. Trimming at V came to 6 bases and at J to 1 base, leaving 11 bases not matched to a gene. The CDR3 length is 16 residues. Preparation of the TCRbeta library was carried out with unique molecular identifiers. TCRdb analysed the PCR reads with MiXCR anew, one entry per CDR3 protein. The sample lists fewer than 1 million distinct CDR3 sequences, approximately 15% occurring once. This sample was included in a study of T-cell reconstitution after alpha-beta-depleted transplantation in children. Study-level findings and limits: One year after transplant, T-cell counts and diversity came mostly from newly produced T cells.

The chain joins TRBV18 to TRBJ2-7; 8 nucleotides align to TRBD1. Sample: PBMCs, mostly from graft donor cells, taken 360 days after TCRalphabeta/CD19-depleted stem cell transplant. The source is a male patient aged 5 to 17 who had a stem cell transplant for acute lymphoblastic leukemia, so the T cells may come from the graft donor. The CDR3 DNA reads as TGTGCCAGCTCCCCCATGTGGGGACAGGAATCCTACGAGCAGTACTTC. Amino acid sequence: CASSPMWGQESYEQYF.